This is a list of T cell receptor beta chains from one sample in a study of blood T cell repertoires in COVID-19. Some clones are missing from TCRdb's copy, which holds only in-frame ones; the method was immunoSEQ multiplex PCR. Of roughly 80,000 clones detected, roughly four fifths appear once; the ten largest clones hold 20% to 25%. Sequenced sample: peripheral blood. The receptors originated from a human donor in a cohort sampled during active COVID-19. The CDR3 runs from the conserved cysteine through the conserved F or W. Fields, in order: J gene, D gene, V gene, clone size, CDR3 DNA, CDR3 protein. A D gene is named only where the DNA matches it firmly. Size tells how often a clone was seen (once, few, many) or the class of an expanded clone, and some rows leave it out.

J: TRBJ2-2
D: -
V: TRBV10-3
size: -
DNA: TGTGCCATCAGTGATTCGGGACAGAACACCGGGGAGCTGTTTTTT
CDR3: CAISDSGQNTGELFF

J: TRBJ1-2
D: -
V: TRBV18
size: -
DNA: TGTGCCAGCTCACCCCCCAAGGGAAAGGGGCACTATGGCTACACCTTC
CDR3: CASSPPKGKGHYGYTF

J: TRBJ2-2
D: -
V: TRBV6-5
size: -
DNA: TGTGCCAGCAGACTCGGACACACGAACACCGGGGAGCTGTTTTTT
CDR3: CASRLGHTNTGELFF

J: TRBJ2-7
D: -
V: TRBV11-1
size: -
DNA: TGTGCCAGCAGCTGGGCGCCAGAATTCTACGAGCAGTACTTC
CDR3: CASSWAPEFYEQYF

J: TRBJ2-3
D: TRBD2
V: TRBV9
size: -
DNA: TGTGCCAGCAGCCCAGAAGAGATAGCGGGGGGATCCACAGATACGCAGTATTTT
CDR3: CASSPEEIAGGSTDTQYF

J: TRBJ1-2
D: TRBD1
V: TRBV7-9
size: -
DNA: TGTGCCAGCAGCTTGGACAGGGGTGGCTATGGCTACACCTTC
CDR3: CASSLDRGGYGYTF

J: TRBJ1-4
D: TRBD1
V: TRBV27
size: -
DNA: TGTGCCAGCAGTTTAGAGGTCGAGCCGGGACAGGGGTATGAAAAACTGTTTTTT
CDR3: CASSLEVEPGQGYEKLFF

J: TRBJ1-2
D: TRBD1
V: TRBV3-1/TRBV3-2
size: -
DNA: TGTGCCAGCAGCCCCCGGGACAGCCGCGGCTACACCTTC
CDR3: CASSPRDSRGYTF

J: TRBJ2-3
D: -
V: TRBV19
size: -
DNA: TGTGCCAGTAAGTCAGCGGCCCTCACAGATACGCAGTATTTT
CDR3: CASKSAALTDTQYF

J: TRBJ2-7
D: TRBD2
V: TRBV27
size: -
DNA: TGTGCCAGCAGTCCCCGGGGGGTCTCCTACGAGCAGTACTTC
CDR3: CASSPRGVSYEQYF

J: TRBJ1-1
D: -
V: TRBV19
size: once
DNA: TGTGCCAGTCGACAGGCGGTTGGGGCTTTCTTT
CDR3: CASRQAVGAFF

J: TRBJ1-4
D: -
V: TRBV30
size: -
DNA: TGTGCCTGGCTTACAACTAATGAAAAACTGTTTTTT
CDR3: CAWLTTNEKLFF

J: TRBJ2-2
D: TRBD1
V: TRBV7-3
size: -
DNA: TGTGCCAGCAGCTTAAGTGGACAGGGGGCACGCGGGGAGCTGTTTTTT
CDR3: CASSLSGQGARGELFF

J: TRBJ2-7
D: -
V: TRBV27
size: once
DNA: TGTGCCAGCAGTTTATCACGGACAGCCTACGAGCAGTACTTC
CDR3: CASSLSRTAYEQYF

J: TRBJ1-4
D: TRBD1
V: TRBV6-5
size: few
DNA: TGTGCCAGCAGTAAATCAGGGGGCGCGGGTGAAAAACTGTTTTTT
CDR3: CASSKSGGAGEKLFF

J: TRBJ2-1
D: -
V: TRBV2
size: -
DNA: TGTGCCAACACCGAATACAATGAGCAGTTCTTC
CDR3: CANTEYNEQFF

J: TRBJ2-7
D: TRBD1
V: TRBV19
size: few
DNA: TGTGCCAGTAGTCCAAGACAGGGGTATGGCGAGCAGTACTTC
CDR3: CASSPRQGYGEQYF

J: TRBJ2-1
D: -
V: TRBV5-1
size: -
DNA: TGCGCCAGCAGGGCGGAAGTAAGCTCCTACAATGAGCAGTTCTTC
CDR3: CASRAEVSSYNEQFF

J: TRBJ1-5
D: TRBD1
V: TRBV28
size: -
DNA: TGTGCCAGCAGCTCTGTACAGGGGTTTGGGCGTAGCAATCAGCCCCAGCATTTT
CDR3: CASSSVQGFGRSNQPQHF

J: TRBJ1-3
D: TRBD1
V: TRBV5-1
size: -
DNA: TGCGCCAGCAGCTGGGGACAGGGGAGCTCTGGAAACACCATATATTTT
CDR3: CASSWGQGSSGNTIYF

J: TRBJ2-3
D: -
V: TRBV7-2
size: -
DNA: TGTGCCAGCAGCTTGCAACTGACAGATACGCAGTATTTT
CDR3: CASSLQLTDTQYF

J: TRBJ1-2
D: TRBD1
V: TRBV3-1/TRBV3-2
size: -
DNA: TGTGCCAGCAGCCCAACAGGGGGTGGCTACACCTTC
CDR3: CASSPTGGGYTF

J: TRBJ2-7
D: -
V: TRBV28
size: -
DNA: TGTGCCAGCAGCTCCCGGCAGGGAACCTACGAGCAGTACTTC
CDR3: CASSSRQGTYEQYF

J: TRBJ1-1
D: -
V: TRBV28
size: -
DNA: TGTGCCAGCCAGGGGAACACTGAAGCTTTCTTT
CDR3: CASQGNTEAFF

J: TRBJ2-5
D: -
V: TRBV7-9
size: -
DNA: TGTGCCAGCAGCTTAACGAGAGAGACCCAGTACTTC
CDR3: CASSLTRETQYF

J: TRBJ1-5
D: -
V: TRBV3-1/TRBV3-2
size: -
DNA: TGTGCCAGCAGCCAGAAGGGGAGCAATCAGCCCCAGCATTTT
CDR3: CASSQKGSNQPQHF

J: TRBJ2-2
D: -
V: TRBV28
size: once
DNA: TGTGCCAGCAGACTTCGGACAGCTAACACCGGGGAGCTGTTTTTT
CDR3: CASRLRTANTGELFF

J: TRBJ1-2
D: -
V: TRBV5-5
size: -
DNA: TGTGCCAGCAGCCCCCCCGGGGGAGTCCAGGATGGCTACACCTTC
CDR3: CASSPPGGVQDGYTF

J: TRBJ1-1
D: -
V: TRBV7-9
size: once
DNA: TGTGCCAGCAGCTTAGTGAGGGCCTCTAGCACTGAAGCTTTCTTT
CDR3: CASSLVRASSTEAFF

J: TRBJ2-5
D: TRBD2
V: TRBV19
size: few
DNA: TGTGCCAGTAGTTCCTTCTCGCGGGGGACGCAAGAGACCCAGTACTTC
CDR3: CASSSFSRGTQETQYF

J: TRBJ2-2
D: -
V: TRBV3-1/TRBV3-2
size: -
DNA: TGTGCCAGCGGGGGCCCCGGGGAGCTGTTTTTT
CDR3: CASGGPGELFF

J: TRBJ2-7
D: -
V: TRBV6-6
size: once
DNA: TGTGCCAGCACCCATCGGGCAGGGGGGTTCGGGCAGTACTTC
CDR3: CASTHRAGGFGQYF

J: TRBJ2-3
D: TRBD2
V: TRBV3-1/TRBV3-2
size: few
DNA: TGTGCCAGCAGCCAAGATGGGGGACTAGGGACAGATACGCAGTATTTT
CDR3: CASSQDGGLGTDTQYF

J: TRBJ1-1
D: -
V: TRBV12-5
size: -
DNA: TGTGCTAGTGGTTTGCAGGGGACCACTGAAGCTTTCTTT
CDR3: CASGLQGTTEAFF

J: TRBJ2-7
D: -
V: TRBV5-1
size: -
DNA: TGCGCCAGCAGCTCACAAACAGGGAAGTCCGAGCAGTACTTC
CDR3: CASSSQTGKSEQYF

J: TRBJ2-7
D: -
V: TRBV6-1
size: -
DNA: TGTGCCAGCAGTGAACATCAGGGGTTCCCCGGCCTCGAGCAGTACTTC
CDR3: CASSEHQGFPGLEQYF

J: TRBJ2-5
D: TRBD1
V: TRBV19
size: -
DNA: TGTGCCAGTAGTATAACGCCGGACAGGCCCCAAGAGACCCAGTACTTC
CDR3: CASSITPDRPQETQYF

J: TRBJ1-2
D: TRBD1
V: TRBV7-6
size: -
DNA: TGTGCCAGCAGCTTCAACAGGGGGCTTGGCTACACCTTC
CDR3: CASSFNRGLGYTF

J: TRBJ2-7
D: TRBD1
V: TRBV5-6
size: few
DNA: TGTGCCAGCAGCTTCGGGACAGGGCTCTACGAGCAGTACTTC
CDR3: CASSFGTGLYEQYF

J: TRBJ2-5
D: -
V: TRBV13
size: -
DNA: TGTGCCAGCAGCCCCGATCAAGCAAGTGGGACCCAGTACTTC
CDR3: CASSPDQASGTQYF

J: TRBJ2-2
D: TRBD2
V: TRBV6-5
size: -
DNA: TGTGCCAGCAGGCCAGCGGGGGGGCTTACCGGGGAGCTGTTTTTT
CDR3: CASRPAGGLTGELFF

J: TRBJ2-7
D: -
V: TRBV28
size: -
DNA: TGTGCCAGCAGTAGCAGGGGTTGGAGGTACGAGCAGTACTTC
CDR3: CASSSRGWRYEQYF

J: TRBJ2-1
D: -
V: TRBV14
size: few
DNA: TGTGCCAGCAGCCTACTTGTCGCTAACAATGAGCAGTTCTTC
CDR3: CASSLLVANNEQFF

J: TRBJ2-3
D: TRBD2
V: TRBV19
size: -
DNA: TGTGCCAGTAGTGGGGAGGGGCATCCACAGACAGATACGCAGTATTTT
CDR3: CASSGEGHPQTDTQYF

J: TRBJ1-3
D: -
V: TRBV2
size: -
DNA: TGTGCCAGACAGGGTTTCTCTGGAAACACCATATATTTT
CDR3: CARQGFSGNTIYF

J: TRBJ2-1
D: TRBD1
V: TRBV7-9
size: -
DNA: TGTGCCAGCAGCTTAGTGGTGGGACAGGACTTCTACAATGAGCAGTTCTTC
CDR3: CASSLVVGQDFYNEQFF

J: TRBJ2-1
D: TRBD1
V: TRBV5-1
size: -
DNA: TGCGCCAGCAGCTTGATGACAGGGGCGGGCAATGAGCAGTTCTTC
CDR3: CASSLMTGAGNEQFF

J: TRBJ2-5
D: -
V: TRBV18
size: -
DNA: TGTGCCAGCTCACCGAGGGAACAAGAGACCCAGTACTTC
CDR3: CASSPREQETQYF

J: TRBJ2-6
D: -
V: TRBV27
size: -
DNA: TGTGCCAGCAGGCCGGGACACACCACCGCTGGGGCCAACGTCCTGACTTTC
CDR3: CASRPGHTTAGANVLTF

J: TRBJ1-4
D: TRBD1
V: TRBV2
size: few
DNA: TGTGCCAGCAGTGCAGGGGGCCGGCCGGAGGGTGAAAAACTGTTTTTT
CDR3: CASSAGGRPEGEKLFF

J: TRBJ2-3
D: TRBD2
V: TRBV10-1
size: -
DNA: TGCGCCAGCAGTGATCTAGCGGGGGCAGGAGATACGCAGTATTTT
CDR3: CASSDLAGAGDTQYF